In its sample, the clone carrying this T cell receptor beta chain was seen once. The antigen remains unidentified. This sample is part of a study of CD8 T cells in ankylosing spondylitis. Study outcomes and limitations: The study identified a TCR beta motif of several highly homologous variants that appeared characteristic of ankylosing spondylitis blood.

Each CDR3 protein is one row after TCRdb ran MiXCR on the 5' RACE reads. The sample lists 800,000 to 900,000 distinct CDR3 sequences, 10% to 15% occurring once. CDR1 SGHAT and CDR2 FQNNGV come from the germline V gene. The V and J ends lost 5 bases and 7 bases, in that order; junction bases with no gene match: 7. The CDR3 is 13 residues long. The rearrangement uses TRBV11-2 and TRBJ1-2; TRBD1 matches at 7 bases. This receptor was obtained from a male donor with ankylosing spondylitis. Sample: blood, either unsorted or a sorted T cell fraction (not recorded which). CDR3 DNA: TGTGCCAGCAGCCCTACCGGGACAGTTGGCTACACCTTC. This sequence encodes CASSPTGTVGYTF. Full variable domain (outside the CDR3, taken from reference TRBV11-2 and TRBJ1-2): EAGVAQSPRYKIIEKRQSVAFWCNPISGHATLYWYQQILGQGPKLLIQFQNNGVVDDSQLPKDRFSAERLKGVDSTLKIQPAKLEDSAVYLCASSPTGTVGYTFGSGTRLTVV.